These 32 T cell receptor beta chains were all obtained from the same sample, sequenced in a study of regulatory T cells in long-lasting Graves disease. Arm-PCR of CDR3 regions and iRepertoire HTBI primers were the basis on which TCR beta libraries were built. From the multiplex PCR reads, TCRdb called clonotypes with MiXCR, one entry per CDR3 protein. The data hold about 500,000 distinct CDR3 sequences, with around 13% observed a single time. As for time point: newly diagnosed GD, antithyroid drugs for less than 3 months. TCR sequences were obtained from RNA taken from PBMCs. The same data also contributed to another study, on T cells in Graves' hyperthyroidism and ophthalmopathy.

This specimen consisted of peripheral blood mononuclear cells (PBMCs), obtained at new diagnosis, from a patient treated with antithyroid drugs. The receptors derive from a young woman with Graves disease.

The sample holds many counts of this clonotype. The V call is TRBV20-1, the J call TRBJ1-1, with D possibly matching TRBD1 (5 bases). The V gene's germline CDR1 is DFQATT and CDR2 SNEGSKA (reference sequence). V lost 5 bases and J 2 bases, leaving 15 bases between the germline ends. The CDR3 contains 14 residues. The CDR3 sequence: CSALPGRLNTEAFF. The CDR3 bases are TGCAGTGCTCTCCCGGGACGGCTAAACACTGAAGCTTTCTTT.

This chain connects TRBV19 to TRBJ2-1; 10 nucleotides agree with TRBD2. This CDR3 is built from 14 residues. Germline lookup yields CDR1 LNHDA and CDR2 SQIVND (reference sequence). Losses at the gene ends were 4 bases for V and 6 bases for J; bases not matched to a gene: 3. The chain's CDR3 is CASSTSGSPNEQFF. In DNA, the CDR3 is TGTGCCAGTAGTACTAGCGGGAGTCCCAATGAGCAGTTCTTC.

This clonotype has a count of ten or more. The CDR3 nucleotides are TGTGCCAGCAGTGTCGTGGGAGGGCAGTACGAGCAGTACTTC. Its translation is CASSVVGGQYEQYF. V gene TRBV2 combines with J gene TRBJ2-7; TRBD2 agrees at 7 bases. This CDR3 contains 14 residues. The germline V gene has CDR1 SNHLY and CDR2 FYNNEI. The J segment lost 4 bases and the V segment lost 4 bases, leaving 7 bases of the junction unmatched.

This chain connects TRBV13 to TRBJ2-5; a weak D match, TRBD1 (5 bases). This CDR3 has 11 residues. The V and J ends lost 9 bases and 7 bases respectively, with 12 bases between them. Germline V gives CDR1 PRHDT, CDR2 FYEKMQ (reference sequence). This CDR3 is CARSSQGTQYF. The CDR3 region has the DNA TGTGCCAGAAGTTCCCAGGGGACCCAGTACTTC.

A note on this clonotype: This sequence is one base from a far larger clone and is likely a read error. A read error is likely, as this CDR3 ends without the conserved phenylalanine or tryptophan. This chain links TRBV2 with TRBJ2-1; no definite D call. The J call is doubtful: the DNA matches TRBJ2-5 better. Looked up from germline, CDR1 is SNHLY and CDR2 is FYNNEI. The CDR3 is 15 residues long. The CDR3 is CASRKDGTTERTQYS. The CDR3 DNA reads as TGTGCCAGCAGAAAAGACGGAACTACAGAGAGGACCCAGTACTCC.

This clonotype appeared many times. This chain connects TRBV6-5 to TRBJ2-7; maybe TRBD1 (6 bases). Germline V gene sequence: CDR1 MNHEY, CDR2 SVGAGI. The CDR3 spans 15 residues. Between the trimmed V and J ends, which lost 0 bases and 2 bases, there was a span of 11 bases. CDR3 in amino acids: CASSYSGAGAYEQYF. The CDR3 nucleotides read TGTGCCAGCAGTTACTCGGGGGCAGGGGCCTACGAGCAGTACTTC.

This clonotype was picked up many times. V is TRBV11-2 and J is TRBJ2-1; 9 nucleotides line up with TRBD1. The CDR3 sequence is 15 residues long. V was pared by 1 base and J by 7 bases, with 5 bases of the junction left unmatched. Germline CDR1 and CDR2: SGHAT and FQNNGV. In DNA, the CDR3 is TGTGCCAGCAGCTTAGCGGGACAGGGTGTGAATGAGCAGTTCTTC. Translating it yields CASSLAGQGVNEQFF.

The chain combines TRBV2 with TRBJ1-5, with 7 positions matching TRBD1. Germline lookup yields CDR1 SNHLY and CDR2 FYNNEI. With 8 bases clipped from V and 4 bases from J, the junction kept 11 bases outside the gene matches. The CDR3 runs 15 residues. CDR3 in DNA: TGTGCCAGCGGGGAGGCGACAGGGAAGAATCAGCCCCAGCATTTT. Encoded protein: CASGEATGKNQPQHF. The whole variable domain, filled in from reference TRBV2 and TRBJ1-5, reads EPEVTQTPSHQVTQMGQEVILRCVPISNHLYFYWYRQILGQKVEFLVSFYNNEISEKSEIFDDQFSVERPDGSNFTLKIRSTKLEDSAMYFCASGEATGKNQPQHFGDGTRLSIL.

V usage is TRBV6-2 or TRBV6-3 and J usage is TRBJ1-5, with 8 nucleotides matching TRBD1. V lost 0 bases and J lost 6; bases outside the gene matches: 4. The CDR3 length is 15 residues. Per the germline V gene, CDR1 is MNHEY and CDR2 is SVGEGT. CDR3 sequence (DNA): TGTGCCAGCAGTTACTCCGCAGGGGGCGGTCAGCCCCAGCATTTT. This translates into CASSYSAGGGQPQHF.

Many counts were recorded for this clonotype. CDR3 nucleotides: TGCAGTGCTAGAGATAGGTGGCCGGCTCAAGAGACCCAGTACTTC. Translating it yields CSARDRWPAQETQYF. The V call is TRBV20-1, the J call TRBJ2-5; no definite D call. The V and J ends lost 0 bases and 2 bases respectively, with 13 bases between them. CDR3 size: 15 residues. CDR1 is DFQATT, CDR2 SNEGSKA, per germline (reference sequence).

This clonotype was counted many times. The chain is built from TRBV28 and TRBJ2-5, with 9 positions matching TRBD2. CDR3 length: 14 residues. J gave up 6 bases and V 5 bases, and 7 bases lay outside the gene matches. From germline, CDR1 is MDHEN and CDR2 SYDVKM. CDR3 region: CASSPGLARKTQYF. The CDR3 DNA reads as TGTGCCAGCAGTCCCGGACTAGCGAGGAAGACCCAGTACTTC. The complete variable domain, with remaining parts taken from reference TRBV28 and TRBJ2-5, reads DVKVTQSSRYLVKRTGEKVFLECVQDMDHENMFWYRQDPGLGLRLIYFSYDVKMKEKGDIPEGYSVSREKKERFSLILESASTNQTSMYLCASSPGLARKTQYFGPGTRLLVL.

This clonotype was recorded at least ten times. The chain has TRBV11-3 and TRBJ2-3, with TRBD2 matching over 8 bases. This CDR3 comprises 16 residues. With V trimmed by 5 bases and J by 1 base, 8 bases remained unmatched. Germline V gives CDR1 SGHNT, CDR2 YENEEA. The CDR3 nucleotides are TGTGCCAGCAGCCCCGCAGGGCGGGAGGGCACAGATACGCAGTATTTT. Translated: CASSPAGREGTDTQYF.

The chain couples TRBV6-2 or TRBV6-3 to TRBJ2-3, with 10 bases lining up with TRBD2. The germline V gene has CDR1 MNHEY and CDR2 SVGEGT. Trimming removed 0 bases from V and 1 base from J; junction bases left unmatched: 4. The CDR3 length is 17 residues. Here the CDR3 DNA reads TGTGCCAGCAGTTACTCCCTGCTAGCGGGGGGCACAGATACGCAGTATTTT. This gives the protein CASSYSLLAGGTDTQYF.

This clonotype has a count of ten or more. The CDR3: CASQDSNTEAFF. The DNA of the CDR3 is TGTGCCAGTCAGGACTCGAACACTGAAGCTTTCTTT. This sequence joins TRBV19 and TRBJ1-1; no firm D call. CDR1 and CDR2 (germline): LNHDA, SQIVND (reference sequence). Trimming removed 8 bases at V and 1 base at J, with 8 bases between. This CDR3 has 12 residues.

This clonotype was recorded many times. The chain combines TRBV19 with TRBJ1-1; a possible D gene is TRBD1 (5 bases). The germline gives CDR1 LNHDA, CDR2 SQIVND (reference sequence). The CDR3 sequence is 16 residues long. Trimming stripped 0 bases from V and 7 bases from J, with 18 bases between. CDR3 loop: CASSIEGWDRLGEAFF. The CDR3 DNA sequence: TGTGCCAGTAGTATAGAGGGTTGGGACCGCCTCGGTGAAGCTTTCTTT.

The V gene is TRBV29-1, the J gene TRBJ2-4; D gene ambiguous. Germline values: CDR1 SQVTM, CDR2 ANQGSEA. The length of the CDR3 is 13 residues. The V gene lost 4 bases and the J gene lost 4 bases, with 11 bases spanning the gap. CDR3 in DNA: TGCAGCGTTGGTGACCGGGCAAAAAACATTCAGTACTTC. It codes for CSVGDRAKNIQYF.

J is TRBJ2-1 and V is TRBV5-1, with D uncertain. Trimming left V 1 base short and J 5 bases short, with 10 bases between. This CDR3 has 14 amino acids. Germline values: CDR1 SGHRS, CDR2 YFSETQ. The CDR3 region has the DNA TGCGCCAGCAGCTTGATCCAGGTTCACAATGAGCAGTTCTTC. Encoded protein: CASSLIQVHNEQFF.

At least ten counts were recorded for this clonotype. V is TRBV7-9 and J is TRBJ2-7; no clear D gene. CDR1 and CDR2 from the germline V gene are SEHNR and FQNEAQ (reference sequence). V lost 5 bases and J lost 1, with 12 bases in between. This CDR3 has 14 residues. The CDR3 here is CASSLLRSSYEQYF. The CDR3 DNA reads as TGTGCCAGCAGCCTCCTCAGAAGTTCCTACGAGCAGTACTTC.

This clonotype was seen at least ten times. The gene calls are TRBV24-1 and TRBJ2-3; D unclear. The V end lost 1 base, the J end lost 3 bases, and 10 bases lay between the germline ends. CDR1 and CDR2 (germline): KGHDR, SFDVKD. The CDR3 consists of 15 residues. The CDR3 nucleotides read TGTGCCACCAGTGATTTTAGGGATGCGACAGATACGCAGTATTTT. Its protein product is CATSDFRDATDTQYF.

Ten or more counts support this clonotype. This chain connects TRBV10-3 to TRBJ2-7; TRBD2 matches at 7 bases. The CDR3 spans 15 residues. Looked up from germline, CDR1 is ENHRY and CDR2 is SYGVKD. Trimming at V came to 4 bases and at J to 2 bases, leaving 8 bases not matched to a gene. The CDR3 DNA follows: TGTGCCATCAGTGGTTTGGGCGGGAGTCCCTACGAGCAGTACTTC. This sequence encodes CAISGLGGSPYEQYF.

This clonotype showed up many times. The genes are TRBV7-8 and TRBJ2-1; 15 bases match TRBD2. The CDR3 spans 19 residues. Germline V lookup: CDR1 SGHVS, CDR2 FQNEAQ. Germline trimming cut 4 bases from V and 6 bases from J; bases unmatched to any gene: 13. This CDR3 is CASSSGLGLAGGWGNEQFF. The DNA for the CDR3 is TGTGCCAGCAGCTCGGGGCTGGGACTAGCGGGAGGCTGGGGCAATGAGCAGTTCTTC.

J is TRBJ2-5 and V is TRBV30; 7 bases map to TRBD2. J gave up 0 bases and V 4 bases, and 8 bases lay outside the gene matches. Germline V gene sequence: CDR1 GTSNPN, CDR2 SVGIG (reference sequence). The CDR3 has 15 amino acids. CDR3 DNA sequence: TGTGCCTGGAAGGAGTTAGCGGGTTACCAAGAGACCCAGTACTTC. Residues: CAWKELAGYQETQYF.

This clonotype has ten or more counts. The gene calls are TRBV28 and TRBJ2-7, with 10 bases aligning to TRBD2. From germline, CDR1 is MDHEN and CDR2 SYDVKM. V lost 7 bases, J lost 5 bases, and 11 bases stayed unmatched. The CDR3 spans 15 residues. CDR3 nucleotide sequence: TGTGCCAGCACAAAAAATCTAGCGGGAGTCCACGAGCAGTACTTC. This codes for CASTKNLAGVHEQYF.

This clonotype was observed a handful of times. V is TRBV12-3 or TRBV12-4 and J is TRBJ2-5; 15 bases line up with TRBD2. Unmatched junction bases numbered 13, after V lost 3 bases and J lost 5 bases. This CDR3 has 19 residues. The CDR3 spells CASSFRPGLAGGTHETQYF. Written as DNA, the CDR3 is TGTGCCAGCAGTTTTAGGCCGGGACTAGCGGGAGGTACGCACGAGACCCAGTACTTC.

The V call is TRBV20-1, the J call TRBJ2-7; D is unclear. The CDR3 has 16 residues. The V gene lost 6 bases and the J gene lost 1 base, with 22 bases spanning the gap. CDR1 and CDR2 from the germline V gene are DFQATT and SNEGSKA (reference sequence). The CDR3 here is CSAPTEWGSPSYEQYF. CDR3 coding DNA: TGCAGTGCCCCAACGGAGTGGGGATCCCCTTCCTACGAGCAGTACTTC.

This clonotype was recorded at least ten times. The chain is built from TRBV4-3 and TRBJ1-5, with D possibly TRBD1 on 5 matching bases. The germline V gene has CDR1 LGHNA and CDR2 YSLEER. Trimming stripped 1 base from V and 7 bases from J, with 8 bases between. The CDR3 is made up of 13 amino acids. CDR3 DNA sequence: TGCGCCAGCAGCCAAGGGGGGGAACAGCCCCAGCATTTT. It is translated as CASSQGGEQPQHF.

The chain recombines TRBV29-1 with TRBJ2-1; 7 bases map to TRBD2. Losses at the gene ends were 6 bases for V and 9 bases for J; bases not matched to a gene: 14. CDR3 length: 14 residues. Germline V gives CDR1 SQVTM, CDR2 ANQGSEA. The CDR3 is CSVARGREGIEQFF. The DNA of the CDR3 is TGCAGCGTCGCCCGGGGGAGGGAGGGAATTGAGCAGTTCTTC.

V usage is TRBV7-8 and J usage is TRBJ2-7; D remains ambiguous. The CDR3 covers 15 residues. The ends were cut back, 0 bases at V and 2 bases at J, with 11 bases in the middle. Germline CDR1 SGHVS, CDR2 FQNEAQ. The CDR3, as DNA: TGTGCCAGCAGCTTAGCGCGGCAGATGCCCTACGAGCAGTACTTC. Protein: CASSLARQMPYEQYF.

A few counts support this clonotype. The chain recombines TRBV19 with TRBJ1-1; perhaps TRBD1 as D (5 bases). V lost 10 bases, J lost 7 bases, and 22 bases lay in between. The CDR3 totals 14 residues. Germline CDR1 is LNHDA and CDR2 is SQIVND (reference sequence). In DNA, the CDR3 is TGTGCCACTACACCTCGGCAGGGCTGGCGTGAAGCTTTCTTT. Protein sequence: CATTPRQGWREAFF.

This clonotype was counted many times. J is TRBJ2-7 and V is TRBV28, with a tentative D call TRBD2 (5 bases). CDR1 MDHEN and CDR2 SYDVKM come from the germline V gene. This CDR3 region has 12 residues. V lost 5 bases, J lost 3 bases, and 8 bases lay in between. CDR3 DNA sequence: TGTGCCAGCAGTACTAGTTTCTACGAGCAGTACTTC. This translates into CASSTSFYEQYF.

This clonotype turned up a few times. The genes are TRBV6-1 and TRBJ2-1, with 7 nucleotides matching TRBD2. Trimming cost V 8 bases and J 0 bases; bases outside gene matches: 1. Per germline, CDR1 MNHNS and CDR2 SASEGT. The CDR3 is 13 residues long. CDR3 bases: TGTGCCAGCGGACTAGGCTCCTACAATGAGCAGTTCTTC. Translation gives CASGLGSYNEQFF.

This clonotype was counted many times. The chain has TRBV13 and TRBJ2-7, with 7 positions matching TRBD2. CDR3 length: 14 residues. CDR1 is PRHDT and CDR2 is FYEKMQ in the germline V gene (reference sequence). Unmatched junction bases numbered 9, after V lost 4 bases and J lost 6 bases. CDR3 nucleotide sequence: TGTGCCAGCAGCTCCCCGGGAGGCCCCCTCGAGCAGTACTTC. Its translation is CASSSPGGPLEQYF.